This T cell receptor (beta chain) appears in the sequencing data of a study of control samples from healthy donors and cancer patients. Clones were sequenced by immunoSEQ multiplex PCR, and TCRdb holds only the in-frame ones, with some missing. The sample holds about 250,000 clones, over 75% seen once. Sequenced: PBMCs. This clonotype was obtained from a woman aged 55-69 years with lung cancer.

Here the CDR3 DNA reads TGTGCCAGCAGCTTAAAGTTAGGGGCCCGTGGAAACACCATATATTTT. Encoded protein: CASSLKLGARGNTIYF. The rearrangement joins TRBV7-8 to TRBJ1-3, with TRBD1 as a possible D gene (5 bases). The CDR3 is 16 residues long. Germline CDR1 reads SGHVS; CDR2 reads FQNEAQ. Trimming stripped 2 bases from V and 3 bases from J, with 14 bases between.